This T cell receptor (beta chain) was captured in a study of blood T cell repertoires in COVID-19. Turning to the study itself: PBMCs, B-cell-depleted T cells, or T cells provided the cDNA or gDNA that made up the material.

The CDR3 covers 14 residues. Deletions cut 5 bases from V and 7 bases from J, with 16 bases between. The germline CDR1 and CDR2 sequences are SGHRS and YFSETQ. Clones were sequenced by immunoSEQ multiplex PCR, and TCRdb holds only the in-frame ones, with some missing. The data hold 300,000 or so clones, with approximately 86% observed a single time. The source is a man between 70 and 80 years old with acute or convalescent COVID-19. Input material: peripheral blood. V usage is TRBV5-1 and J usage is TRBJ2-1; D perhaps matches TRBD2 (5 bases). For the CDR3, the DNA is TGCGCCAGCAGGAGGGAGCGTATGGGAAATGAGCAGTTCTTC. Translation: CASRRERMGNEQFF. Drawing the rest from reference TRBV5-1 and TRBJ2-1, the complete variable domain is KAGVTQTPRYLIKTRGQQVTLSCSPISGHRSVSWYQQTPGQGLQFLFEYFSETQRNKGNFPGRFSGRQFSNSRSEMNVSTLELGDSALYLCASRRERMGNEQFFGPGTRLTVL.